This T cell receptor beta chain is from a study of neoadjuvant anti-PD-1 for oral cavity cancer. Patients were newly diagnosed with stage II-IVA oral cavity squamous cell carcinoma without prior systemic or radiation treatment. The CDR3 has 13 amino acids. Trimming at V came to 7 bases and at J to 5 bases, leaving 5 bases not matched to a gene. Germline CDR1 LNHDA, CDR2 SQIVND (reference sequence). Method: immunoSEQ multiplex PCR; TCRdb's copy keeps in-frame clones and lacks some. The sample includes some 71,000 clones, around 82% of them seen just once. This receptor was identified in a person between 40 and 85 years old with oral cavity squamous cell carcinoma. The gene calls are TRBV19 and TRBJ2-7, with 10 bases identical to TRBD1. Here the sequenced sample was PBMCs, taken before nivolumab (anti-PD-1) treatment. The CDR3 bases are TGTGCCAGTAAACCGGGACAGGGGCACGAGCAGTACTTC. Encoded protein: CASKPGQGHEQYF.